The clone carrying this T cell receptor (beta chain) has ten or more counts. The sample is drawn from a study of T cells in Graves' hyperthyroidism and ophthalmopathy. The PBMCs were taken from around 10 ml of fresh peripheral blood. The investigators amplified TCR beta CDR3 regions from RNA transcripts. In the first-round RT-PCR of the TCR CDR3, the HTBI primer set was used. Using its own MiXCR run on the multiplex PCR reads, TCRdb lists one record per CDR3 protein. This sample has a few hundred thousand distinct CDR3 sequences, with roughly 15% found just once. This CDR3 is built from 16 residues. Trimming took 0 bases from V and 1 from J; bases not matched to a gene: 6. Per germline, CDR1 DFQATT and CDR2 SNEGSKA (reference sequence).

The chain joins TRBV20-1 to TRBJ2-3; 8 positions match TRBD2. Sequencing used blood. The sequence was obtained from a woman in her 30s with Graves' ophthalmopathy. The CDR3 DNA is TGCAGTGCTAGAGAAACGCGGGGGGTTGGCACAGATACGCAGTATTTT. This codes for CSARETRGVGTDTQYF.